A selection of T cell receptor beta chains follows, all from one sample in a study of cytomegalovirus exposure and HLA in healthy donors. Profiled with immunoSEQ multiplex PCR; TCRdb holds only in-frame clones, not every one. Among fewer than 80,000 clones listed, approximately 80% were seen once. Sequenced: PBMCs. These receptors were taken from a man younger than 35 in good health and CMV-seronegative. Each CDR3 is given with its conserved first and last residue. The D gene is left open where the match is weak. A clone size is listed for some rows: how often the clone was seen (once, few, many), or a class if it is expanded.

clone size | J gene | D gene | V gene | CDR3 protein | CDR3 DNA
few | TRBJ2-1 | TRBD2 | TRBV7-2 | CASSQGSGGPPYEQFF | TGTGCCAGCAGCCAAGGGTCGGGGGGGCCTCCCTATGAGCAGTTCTTC
. | TRBJ1-1 | . | TRBV19 | CASNAGTEAFF | TGTGCCAGTAATGCGGGGACTGAAGCTTTCTTT
. | TRBJ1-6 | TRBD1 | TRBV25-1 | CASSRTGEDSALHF | TGTGCCAGCTCGAGGACAGGGGAAGATTCGGCCCTCCACTTT
. | TRBJ2-5 | . | TRBV19 | CASSISGSQETQYF | TGTGCCAGTAGTATCTCGGGTTCCCAAGAGACCCAGTACTTC
. | TRBJ2-1 | . | TRBV2 | CASNPRSGNNEQFF | TGTGCCAGCAATCCCCGGTCAGGGAACAATGAGCAGTTCTTC
. | TRBJ1-1 | . | TRBV5-1 | CASSLDGGNTEAFF | TGCGCCAGCAGCTTGGACGGGGGAAACACTGAAGCTTTCTTT
. | TRBJ1-6 | . | TRBV6-1 | CASIQSLYNSPLHF | TGTGCCAGCATACAGTCTCTATATAATTCACCCCTCCACTTC
few | TRBJ1-6 | . | TRBV5-5 | CASSLQLDSSYNSPLHF | TGTGCCAGCAGCTTACAGCTGGACAGCTCCTATAATTCACCCCTCCACTTT
few | TRBJ1-1 | . | TRBV6-6 | CASSQNPGPEAFF | TGTGCCAGCAGCCAAAACCCAGGGCCTGAAGCTTTCTTT
few | TRBJ1-2 | TRBD1 | TRBV19 | CASSSGTGGAGDYGYTF | TGTGCCAGTAGTTCGGGGACAGGGGGCGCCGGGGACTATGGCTACACCTTC
. | TRBJ1-5 | . | TRBV4-1 | CATGRGEKGPQHF | TGCGCCACCGGGAGGGGGGAGAAGGGGCCCCAGCATTTT
. | TRBJ1-1 | . | TRBV4-3 | CASSQDRGMVTEAFF | TGCGCCAGCAGCCAAGACAGGGGAATGGTGACTGAAGCTTTCTTT
. | TRBJ1-3 | TRBD1 | TRBV5-1 | CASRLRHAQGPGNTIYF | TGCGCCAGCAGATTGCGACACGCACAGGGGCCTGGAAACACCATATATTTT
. | TRBJ2-7 | . | TRBV27 | CASSFGGPAYEQYF | TGTGCCAGCAGTTTCGGGGGGCCCGCCTACGAGCAGTACTTC
. | TRBJ1-3 | . | TRBV5-1 | CASRTTISGNTIYF | TGCGCCAGCAGAACGACAATCTCTGGAAACACCATATATTTT
. | TRBJ1-1 | TRBD1 | TRBV7-2 | CASSRTRTGTGFSGAEAFF | TGTGCCAGCAGCCGTACGCGTACGGGGACAGGGTTTTCTGGCGCTGAAGCTTTCTTT
once | TRBJ2-1 | TRBD2 | TRBV5-4 | CASSGTGLADSAHYNEQFF | TGTGCCAGCAGCGGCACGGGACTAGCGGACTCAGCCCACTACAATGAGCAGTTCTTC
once | TRBJ1-1 | TRBD1 | TRBV13 | CASSFNRGHTFF | TGTGCCAGCAGCTTTAACAGGGGGCATACTTTCTTT
. | TRBJ1-2 | . | TRBV5-4 | CASSPGEYGYTF | TGTGCCAGCAGCCCGGGGGAGTATGGCTACACCTTC
. | TRBJ1-6 | TRBD1 | TRBV5-4 | CASSSRDRDNSPLHF | TGTGCCAGCAGCTCCCGGGACAGGGATAATTCACCCCTCCACTTT
. | TRBJ1-2 | TRBD1 | TRBV11-2 | CASSPGTGPGNYGYTF | TGTGCCAGCAGCCCAGGGACAGGGCCGGGTAACTATGGCTACACCTTC
once | TRBJ2-5 | . | TRBV5-1 | CASSLFRGQETQYF | TGCGCCAGCAGCTTGTTCAGGGGTCAAGAGACCCAGTACTTC
. | TRBJ1-1 | . | TRBV19 | CASSKTALNTEAFF | TGTGCCAGTAGTAAGACAGCCCTGAACACTGAAGCTTTCTTT
. | TRBJ1-6 | . | TRBV5-1 | CASSKDSYNSPLHF | TGCGCCAGCAGCAAAGACAGCTATAATTCACCCCTCCACTTT
. | TRBJ1-4 | . | TRBV11-1 | CASSYVGTFDEKLFF | TGTGCCAGCAGCTATGTCGGGACTTTTGATGAAAAACTGTTTTTT
once | TRBJ2-1 | . | TRBV6-5 | CASSYSLTNDEQFF | TGTGCCAGCAGTTACTCGCTCACTAACGATGAGCAGTTCTTC
. | TRBJ2-5 | TRBD1 | TRBV5-4 | CASTDRVGQETQYF | TGTGCCAGCACGGACAGGGTTGGACAAGAGACCCAGTACTTC
. | TRBJ1-1 | . | TRBV4-3 | CASSQERWQAAYTEAFF | TGCGCCAGCAGCCAAGAAAGGTGGCAGGCAGCTTACACTGAAGCTTTCTTT
. | TRBJ2-2 | TRBD1 | TRBV5-4 | CASSMRGTVTGELFF | TGTGCCAGCAGCATGAGGGGGACAGTCACCGGGGAGCTGTTTTTT
. | TRBJ2-1 | . | TRBV5-1 | CASSLQTQGYNEQFF | TGCGCCAGCAGCTTGCAGACCCAGGGATACAATGAGCAGTTCTTC